A selection of T cell receptor beta chains follows, all from one sample in a study of T-cell memory formation after mild COVID-19. TCRdb used MiXCR to reprocess the 5' RACE reads, holding one entry per CDR3 protein. The sample carries hundreds of thousands of distinct CDR3 sequences, under 30% recorded once. Sample: PBMCs or a T cell subset sorted from them (not recorded which). The source is an adult woman who had mild COVID-19 (a few samples of this study predate the infection). Cell type and time point are not known. CDR3s include the opening cysteine and the closing phenylalanine or tryptophan. The order of the fields is CDR3 protein, CDR3 DNA, V gene, clone size, D gene, J gene. A D gene is named only where the DNA matches it firmly. The size of a clone is reported for some rows only, either as once, few or many, or as a class for expanded clones.

CDR3: CAWQGDPYNEQFF
DNA: TGTGCCTGGCAGGGGGATCCCTACAATGAGCAGTTCTTC
V: TRBV30
size: NA
D: TRBD1
J: TRBJ2-1

CDR3: CASSSAPRDSEQYF
DNA: TGTGCCAGCAGTTCCGCCCCCCGGGACAGCGAGCAGTACTTC
V: TRBV12-3/TRBV12-4
size: once
D: TRBD1
J: TRBJ2-7

CDR3: CASSPRPRGSERYGYTF
DNA: TGTGCCAGCAGCCCCCGCCCACGAGGGAGTGAGCGGTATGGCTACACCTTC
V: TRBV7-6
size: few
D: NA
J: TRBJ1-2

CDR3: CASSPLHREGDEKLFF
DNA: TGTGCCAGCAGCCCACTCCACAGGGAGGGGGACGAAAAACTGTTTTTT
V: TRBV7-8
size: NA
D: NA
J: TRBJ1-4

CDR3: CASSSPGHYGYTF
DNA: TGCGCCAGCAGCTCCCCAGGACACTATGGCTACACCTTC
V: TRBV5-1
size: NA
D: NA
J: TRBJ1-2

CDR3: CASSPEGAGEDGYTF
DNA: TGTGCCAGCAGCCCTGAGGGTGCGGGGGAAGATGGCTACACCTTC
V: TRBV6-5
size: NA
D: NA
J: TRBJ1-2

CDR3: CASSLGEVYEQYF
DNA: TGTGCCAGCAGCTTAGGGGAGGTATACGAGCAGTACTTC
V: TRBV7-8
size: NA
D: NA
J: TRBJ2-7

CDR3: CASLGTEKNTEAFF
DNA: TGCGCCAGCCTTGGGACAGAAAAGAACACTGAAGCTTTCTTT
V: TRBV23-1
size: few
D: TRBD1
J: TRBJ1-1

CDR3: CASSLAEGPYEQYF
DNA: TGTGCCAGCAGCTTAGCAGAAGGCCCCTACGAGCAGTACTTC
V: TRBV7-9
size: few
D: NA
J: TRBJ2-7

CDR3: CASSGQGLSNQPQHF
DNA: TGTGCCAGCAGTGGACAGGGTTTGAGCAATCAGCCCCAGCATTTT
V: TRBV6-1
size: NA
D: TRBD1
J: TRBJ1-5

CDR3: CASSNPDGGEQYF
DNA: TGCGCCAGCAGCAACCCAGACGGGGGAGAGCAGTACTTC
V: TRBV5-1
size: once
D: NA
J: TRBJ2-7

CDR3: CAARDRFYEQYF
DNA: TGTGCCGCACGGGACAGGTTCTACGAGCAGTACTTC
V: TRBV10-3
size: NA
D: TRBD1
J: TRBJ2-7

CDR3: CAISAWGFTDTQYF
DNA: TGTGCCATCAGTGCTTGGGGGTTCACAGATACGCAGTATTTT
V: TRBV10-3
size: NA
D: NA
J: TRBJ2-3

CDR3: CASSIVANYGYTF
DNA: TGTGCCAGCAGCATAGTAGCTAACTATGGCTACACCTTC
V: TRBV12-3/TRBV12-4
size: few
D: NA
J: TRBJ1-2

CDR3: CSASRSSGSYNEQFF
DNA: TGCAGTGCTAGTCGATCCAGCGGGTCTTACAATGAGCAGTTCTTC
V: TRBV20-1
size: NA
D: NA
J: TRBJ2-1

CDR3: CSVGRREGLNEQFF
DNA: TGCAGCGTCGGAAGGCGGGAGGGCCTCAATGAGCAGTTCTTC
V: TRBV29-1
size: few
D: TRBD2
J: TRBJ2-1

CDR3: CASSSLSSGSSADTQYF
DNA: TGTGCCAGCAGTTCCCTCAGTAGCGGGAGTTCGGCAGATACGCAGTATTTT
V: TRBV12-3/TRBV12-4
size: NA
D: TRBD2
J: TRBJ2-3

CDR3: CASSLGGTGEMFF
DNA: TGTGCCAGCAGCTTGGGGGGAACCGGGGAGATGTTTTTT
V: TRBV7-3
size: NA
D: NA
J: TRBJ2-2

CDR3: CASSSGPSGELAGGQVDTQYF
DNA: TGTGCCAGCAGCTCCGGGCCCTCAGGCGAACTAGCGGGAGGGCAGGTGGATACGCAGTATTTT
V: TRBV12-3/TRBV12-4
size: NA
D: TRBD2
J: TRBJ2-3

CDR3: CATSPMPGVNEQFF
DNA: TGTGCCACCAGCCCCATGCCAGGGGTCAATGAGCAGTTCTTC
V: TRBV15
size: NA
D: NA
J: TRBJ2-1

CDR3: CARSGGRGQYPYEQYF
DNA: TGTGCCAGATCGGGAGGCCGGGGGCAGTATCCTTACGAGCAGTACTTC
V: TRBV2
size: NA
D: NA
J: TRBJ2-7

CDR3: CASSYSGTDYNSPLHF
DNA: TGTGCCAGCAGTTACAGCGGGACAGATTATAATTCACCCCTCCACTTT
V: TRBV6-5
size: few
D: TRBD1
J: TRBJ1-6

CDR3: CATSDPSGGRDNEQFF
DNA: TGTGCCACCAGTGACCCGAGTGGCGGGAGGGACAATGAGCAGTTCTTC
V: TRBV24-1
size: few
D: TRBD2
J: TRBJ2-1

CDR3: CASSLVGQGLNTEAFF
DNA: TGCGCCAGCAGCTTGGTGGGACAGGGCCTGAACACTGAAGCTTTCTTT
V: TRBV5-1
size: NA
D: TRBD1
J: TRBJ1-1

CDR3: CASSDRLGVPYEQYF
DNA: TGTGCCAGCAGTGACCGATTGGGGGTTCCCTACGAGCAGTACTTC
V: TRBV2
size: NA
D: NA
J: TRBJ2-7

CDR3: CASSLAHREESGYTF
DNA: TGTGCCAGCAGCTTAGCGCACAGGGAGGAAAGTGGCTACACCTTC
V: TRBV7-9
size: NA
D: NA
J: TRBJ1-2

CDR3: CASSLRGSGGADNEQFF
DNA: TGTGCCAGCAGCTTAAGGGGCTCCGGGGGGGCCGACAATGAGCAGTTCTTC
V: TRBV7-2
size: NA
D: TRBD2
J: TRBJ2-1

CDR3: CASSPGGARSDTQYF
DNA: TGCGCCAGCAGCCCCGGGGGGGCACGGTCGGATACGCAGTATTTT
V: TRBV5-1
size: many
D: TRBD2
J: TRBJ2-3

CDR3: CASSAGGELFF
DNA: TGTGCCAGCAGCGCGGGAGGGGAGCTGTTTTTT
V: TRBV7-3
size: few
D: NA
J: TRBJ2-2

CDR3: CASSQVFTGATDTQYF
DNA: TGCGCCAGCAGCCAAGTGTTTACGGGGGCGACAGATACGCAGTATTTT
V: TRBV4-1
size: few
D: NA
J: TRBJ2-3

CDR3: CASSVVGDTDTQYF
DNA: TGTGCCAGCAGCGTAGTCGGGGACACAGATACGCAGTATTTT
V: TRBV9
size: NA
D: NA
J: TRBJ2-3

CDR3: CASNLLSQIRAGELFF
DNA: TGTGCCAGCAACCTCTTGTCACAGATTAGGGCCGGGGAGCTGTTTTTT
V: TRBV7-8
size: NA
D: NA
J: TRBJ2-2

CDR3: CAISESPAYNEQFF
DNA: TGTGCCATCAGTGAGTCACCAGCCTACAATGAGCAGTTCTTC
V: TRBV10-3
size: few
D: NA
J: TRBJ2-1

CDR3: CSAIRRGLVSTDTQYF
DNA: TGCAGTGCCATCAGACGGGGCCTAGTGAGCACAGATACGCAGTATTTT
V: TRBV20-1
size: NA
D: NA
J: TRBJ2-3